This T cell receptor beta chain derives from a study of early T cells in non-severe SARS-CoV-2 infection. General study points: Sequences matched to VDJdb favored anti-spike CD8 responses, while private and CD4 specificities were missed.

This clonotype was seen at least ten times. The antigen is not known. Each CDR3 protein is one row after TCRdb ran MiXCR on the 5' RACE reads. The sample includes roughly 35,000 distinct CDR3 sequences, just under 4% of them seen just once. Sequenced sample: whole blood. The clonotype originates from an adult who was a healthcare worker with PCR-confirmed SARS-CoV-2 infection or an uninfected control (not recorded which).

The CDR3 DNA sequence: TGTGCCAGCAGCCCGCAGTTGGGTGAAAAACTGTTTTTT. Its translation is CASSPQLGEKLFF. The V and J genes are TRBV7-8 and TRBJ1-4; D call uncertain. Trimming cost V 5 bases and J 7 bases, with 11 bases left between them. Per germline, CDR1 SGHVS and CDR2 FQNEAQ. The CDR3 sequence is 13 residues long.